This T cell receptor beta chain is drawn from a study of early T cells in non-severe SARS-CoV-2 infection. Looking at the study overall: From unsorted whole blood, bulk RNA was sequenced, and the chains remained unpaired. The study's findings and limits: Matching with VDJdb favored anti-spike CD8 responses (missing private and CD4 specificities).

The library protocol tagged individual cDNA molecules with unique molecular identifiers. MiXCR, applied by TCRdb to the 5' RACE reads, yields one record per CDR3 protein. The table records roughly 65,000 distinct CDR3 sequences, 11% of them present only once. V was pared by 5 bases and J by 6 bases, with 3 bases between. The germline gives CDR1 MDHEN, CDR2 SYDVKM. This CDR3 has 10 residues. This clonotype was found a few times. Antigen unknown. This receptor was identified in an adult who was a healthcare worker with PCR-confirmed SARS-CoV-2 infection or an uninfected control (not recorded which). The chain couples TRBV28 to TRBJ2-3; D remains ambiguous. Sequences were obtained from whole blood. The CDR3 region has the DNA TGTGCCAGCAGTACGGATACGCAGTATTTT. This sequence encodes CASSTDTQYF. The complete variable domain, with remaining parts taken from reference TRBV28 and TRBJ2-3, reads DVKVTQSSRYLVKRTGEKVFLECVQDMDHENMFWYRQDPGLGLRLIYFSYDVKMKEKGDIPEGYSVSREKKERFSLILESASTNQTSMYLCASSTDTQYFGPGTRLTVL.